A single sample is the source of the 20 T cell receptor beta chains below, sequenced in a study of shared clonotypes between healthy human individuals. Sequencing used immunoSEQ multiplex PCR; TCRdb keeps in-frame clones, though not all of them. The sample consists of under 350,000 clones, 80% to 90% of them appearing once. Material for sequencing was memory CD8+ T cells sorted from blood. Regarding subset: CD45RO+ cells pooled with CCR7-negative TemRA cells. All receptors derive from a man younger than 35 in good health.

CDR3 loop: CASSQSEYEEGSPLHF. DNA of the CDR3: TGTGCCAGCAGCCAATCTGAATATGAGGAAGGGTCACCCCTCCACTTT. This chain joins TRBV12-1 and TRBJ1-6. TRBV12-1 is given as a pseudogene. The CDR3 is made up of 16 amino acids.

This clone was seen only once. The chain is built from TRBV7-9 and TRBJ2-7, with 10 bases identical to TRBD1. Germline CDR1 SEHNR, CDR2 FQNEAQ (reference sequence). V lost 5 bases to trimming and J lost 2 bases; unmatched junction nucleotides: 9. This CDR3 is built from 16 residues. This CDR3 reads CASSARQGAQPYEQYF. In DNA form, the CDR3 reads TGTGCCAGCAGCGCCCGACAGGGGGCGCAACCCTACGAGCAGTACTTC.

The chain employs TRBV11-2 and TRBJ2-1, with D tentatively TRBD2 (6 bases). V gave up 5 bases and J gave up 7 bases, with 18 bases separating them. This CDR3 comprises 15 residues. The V gene's germline CDR1 is SGHAT and CDR2 FQNNGV. The CDR3 is CASSLTTGVENEQFF. The CDR3 DNA reads as TGTGCCAGCAGCCTGACTACGGGGGTGGAGAATGAGCAGTTCTTC. The variable domain in full, completed from reference TRBV11-2 and TRBJ2-1, reads EAGVAQSPRYKIIEKRQSVAFWCNPISGHATLYWYQQILGQGPKLLIQFQNNGVVDDSQLPKDRFSAERLKGVDSTLKIQPAKLEDSAVYLCASSLTTGVENEQFFGPGTRLTVL.

The chain links TRBV19 to TRBJ2-7; 10 nucleotides match TRBD1. The CDR3 covers 16 residues. CDR1 and CDR2 from the germline V gene are LNHDA and SQIVND (reference sequence). With 5 bases clipped from V and 0 bases from J, the junction kept 7 bases outside the gene matches. The CDR3 bases are TGTGCCAGTAGTCCAGGGACAGGGGATCCCTCCTACGAGCAGTACTTC. This encodes CASSPGTGDPSYEQYF. The full variable domain, completed using reference TRBV19 and TRBJ2-7, is DGGITQSPKYLFRKEGQNVTLSCEQNLNHDAMYWYRQDPGQGLRLIYYSQIVNDFQKGDIAEGYSVSREKKESFPLTVTSAQKNPTAFYLCASSPGTGDPSYEQYFGPGTRLTVT.

The rearrangement links TRBV7-9 to TRBJ2-1; D gene uncertain. Trimming cost V 1 base and J 3 bases, with 13 bases left between them. The CDR3 is made up of 16 amino acids. Per the germline V gene, CDR1 is SEHNR and CDR2 is FQNEAQ (reference sequence). The chain's CDR3 is CASSLDPVGHYNEQFF. The CDR3 DNA reads TGTGCCAGCAGCTTAGACCCAGTCGGGCACTACAATGAGCAGTTCTTC.

The chain carries TRBV10-3 and TRBJ2-7; 8 positions agree with TRBD2. Germline values: CDR1 ENHRY, CDR2 SYGVKD. The CDR3 is 14 amino acids. J lost 6 bases, V lost 3 bases, and 7 bases had no gene match. The CDR3 protein is CAISDRGLAPEQYF. The CDR3 DNA reads as TGTGCCATCAGTGACCGAGGACTAGCCCCCGAGCAGTACTTC.

V gene TRBV5-4 combines with J gene TRBJ2-5, with TRBD2 matching over 12 bases. The V gene end was trimmed by 6 bases and the J gene end by 2 bases; junction bases not matched to a gene: 8. The germline CDR1 and CDR2 sequences are SGHNT and YYREEE (reference sequence). The CDR3 consists of 16 residues. The chain's CDR3 is CASTSLAGGEQETQYF. CDR3 in DNA: TGTGCCAGCACCTCTCTAGCGGGGGGGGAACAAGAGACCCAGTACTTC.

The chain employs TRBV7-9 and TRBJ2-7; D may be TRBD1 (5 bases). The CDR3 is 14 residues long. The germline V gene has CDR1 SEHNR and CDR2 FQNEAQ (reference sequence). V gave up 3 bases and J gave up 3 bases, with 12 bases separating them. The CDR3 DNA follows: TGTGCCAGCAGCTTTTACGGACAAAACTACGAGCAGTACTTC. It translates to CASSFYGQNYEQYF.

The J gene is TRBJ2-3, the V gene TRBV5-8, with TRBD1 matching 7 bases. CDR3 length: 15 residues. J lost 6 bases, V lost 2 bases, and 9 bases had no gene match. Per germline, CDR1 SGHTS and CDR2 YDEGEE. The CDR3 loop reads CASSFRTGSTDTQYF. In nucleotides, the CDR3 is TGTGCCAGCAGCTTTCGGACAGGATCCACGGATACGCAGTATTTT.

This clone was observed once. J is TRBJ1-1 and V is TRBV11-2; tentative D call: TRBD1 (6 bases). V lost 5 bases, J lost 10 bases, and 17 bases lay in between. Germline V gene data show CDR1 as SGHAT and CDR2 as FQNNGV. This CDR3 region has 13 residues. Here the CDR3 reads CASSLGQTRGAFF. CDR3 DNA sequence: TGTGCCAGCAGCCTCGGACAGACCAGAGGAGCTTTCTTT.

This clone was seen only once. J is TRBJ1-5 and V is TRBV30; D may be TRBD1 (5 bases). This CDR3 spans 17 amino acids. Germline V gene sequence: CDR1 GTSNPN, CDR2 SVGIG (reference sequence). Trimming shortened V by 5 bases and J by 0 bases, and 20 bases separated the two germline ends. Here the CDR3 DNA reads TGTGCCTGGGGTGAAAAATACAGGTTCTATAGCAATCAGCCCCAGCATTTT. Amino acid sequence: CAWGEKYRFYSNQPQHF.

V is TRBV5-8 and J is TRBJ2-7; D gene unclear. The V end lost 3 bases, the J end lost 5 bases, and 9 bases lay between the germline ends. The germline gives CDR1 SGHTS, CDR2 YDEGEE. This CDR3 contains 12 residues. In nucleotides, the CDR3 is TGTGCCAGCAGCTGGGATCCCAACGAGCAGTACTTC. It codes for CASSWDPNEQYF.

About this clone: This sample also contains other DNA sequences that code for the same CDR3. The rearrangement joins TRBV7-9 to TRBJ1-4, with D hard to call. The V gene lost 5 bases and the J gene lost 5 bases, with 12 bases spanning the gap. The CDR3 has 14 residues. The V gene's germline CDR1 is SEHNR and CDR2 FQNEAQ (reference sequence). For the CDR3, the DNA is TGTGCCAGCAGCCCGCCCTTGGGGAATGAAAAACTGTTTTTT. It translates to CASSPPLGNEKLFF.

The chain has TRBV30 and TRBJ1-1; the D is unclear. Per germline, CDR1 GTSNPN and CDR2 SVGIG (reference sequence). This CDR3 is 13 amino acids long. The V end was cut by 4 bases, the J end by 2 bases, with 11 bases between. The CDR3 DNA sequence: TGTGCCTGGAACGGCCAGCTCAACACTGAAGCTTTCTTT. This encodes CAWNGQLNTEAFF.

CDR3 residues: CASSHDPTSGEETQYF. The CDR3 DNA sequence: TGTGCCAGCAGCCACGACCCTACTAGCGGGGAAGAGACCCAGTACTTC. The chain employs TRBV7-9 and TRBJ2-5; 10 bases agree with TRBD2. The CDR3 runs 16 residues. CDR1 and CDR2 from the germline V gene are SEHNR and FQNEAQ (reference sequence). After removal of 5 bases from V and 3 bases from J, the junction contained 9 bases not matched to a gene.

This clone was detected a few times. The chain carries TRBV6-5 and TRBJ1-2, with TRBD1 matching 9 bases. This CDR3 spans 14 amino acids. Germline V lookup: CDR1 MNHEY, CDR2 SVGAGI. V dropped 4 bases and J dropped 4; count of bases not matched to a gene: 4. This CDR3 reads CASSLTGGAYGYTF. The DNA of the CDR3 is TGTGCCAGCAGTTTGACAGGGGGGGCCTATGGCTACACCTTC.

The count of this clone is one. J is TRBJ1-1 and V is TRBV6-5; D uncertain. Trimming cost V 6 bases and J 0 bases, with 11 bases left between them. Germline CDR1 is MNHEY and CDR2 is SVGAGI. CDR3 size: 14 residues. The CDR3 region has the DNA TGTGCCAGCAGAAGGGCCGGGATGAACACTGAAGCTTTCTTT. This sequence encodes CASRRAGMNTEAFF.

CDR3 loop: CSVEGWGQGSYEQYF. In DNA form, the CDR3 reads TGCAGCGTTGAAGGATGGGGACAGGGATCCTACGAGCAGTACTTC. The chain couples TRBV29-1 to TRBJ2-7; 9 bases agree with TRBD1. The CDR3 covers 15 residues. Germline V CDR1 and CDR2: SQVTM, ANQGSEA. V shed 1 base, J shed 1 base, and the junction held 5 bases outside the gene matches.

This rearrangement joins TRBV27 to TRBJ2-7; 11 nucleotides line up with TRBD2. The CDR3 has 15 residues. Trimming took 5 bases from V and 5 from J; bases not matched to a gene: 8. The germline gives CDR1 MNHEY, CDR2 SMNVEV (reference sequence). For the CDR3, the DNA is TGTGCCAGCAGTCTGACTAGCGGGGACCTTAACGAGCAGTACTTC. It is translated as CASSLTSGDLNEQYF.

V gene TRBV5-6 combines with J gene TRBJ2-7; D unclear. CDR3 size: 14 residues. Germline values: CDR1 SGHDT, CDR2 YYEEEE. V lost 4 bases, J lost 4 bases, and 15 bases lay in between. CDR3: CASSPPQADYEQYF. The CDR3 DNA reads as TGTGCCAGCAGCCCTCCGCAGGCCGATTACGAGCAGTACTTC.